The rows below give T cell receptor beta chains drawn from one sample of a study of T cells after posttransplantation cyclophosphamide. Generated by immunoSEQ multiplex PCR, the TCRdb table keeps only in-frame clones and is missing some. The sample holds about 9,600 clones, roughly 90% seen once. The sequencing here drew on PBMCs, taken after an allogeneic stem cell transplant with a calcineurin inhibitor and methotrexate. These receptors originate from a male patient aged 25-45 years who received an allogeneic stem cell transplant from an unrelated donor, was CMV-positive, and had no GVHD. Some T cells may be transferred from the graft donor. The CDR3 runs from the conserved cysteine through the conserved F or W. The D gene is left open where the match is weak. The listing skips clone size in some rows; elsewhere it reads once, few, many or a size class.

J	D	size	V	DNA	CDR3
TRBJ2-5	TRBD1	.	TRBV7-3	TGTGCCAGCAGCCCCGGGACAGGGAAAGAGACCCAGTACTTC	CASSPGTGKETQYF
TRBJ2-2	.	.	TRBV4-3	TGCGCCAGCAGCCAAGATGGGCATCCCGGGGAGCTGTTTTTT	CASSQDGHPGELFF
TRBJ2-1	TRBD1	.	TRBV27	TGTGCCAGCAGTCTCGGGACAGGGGTTTCCTACAATGAGCAGTTCTTC	CASSLGTGVSYNEQFF
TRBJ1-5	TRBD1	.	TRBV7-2	TGTGCCAGCAGCTTAGCGGGGACAGGGAATCAGCCCCAGCATTTT	CASSLAGTGNQPQHF
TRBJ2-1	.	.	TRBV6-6	TGTGCCAGCAGTTACTCCTCGGGGCAGTTCTTC	CASSYSSGQFF
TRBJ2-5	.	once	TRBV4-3	TGCGCCAGCAGCCAGCAAGGGGGGGGGACTCTCCAAGAGACCCAGTACTTC	CASSQQGGGTLQETQYF
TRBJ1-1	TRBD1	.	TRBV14	TGTGCCAGCAGCCAATTAAAGGGACAGTCAATGGCCTTT	CASSQLKGQSMAF
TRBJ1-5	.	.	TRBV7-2	TGTGCCAGCAGCCAGACAGGTGCCAGAGCCCAGCATTTT	CASSQTGARAQHF
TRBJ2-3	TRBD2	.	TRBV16	TGTGCCAGCAGCAAAGGACTAGCGGGATTGACAGATACGCAGTATTTT	CASSKGLAGLTDTQYF
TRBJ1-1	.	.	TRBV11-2	TGTGCCAGCAGCTTAGCCCAGGGCTCAACGAGCACTGAAGCTTTCTTT	CASSLAQGSTSTEAFF